Below, 8 T cell receptor beta chains from the same sample are listed, as sequenced in a study of cytomegalovirus exposure and HLA in healthy donors. The PCR used 60 Vbeta and 13 Jbeta primers. Assay: immunoSEQ multiplex PCR; the TCRdb copy retains only in-frame clones and omits some. The table records around 120,000 clones, 80% of them present only once. The sequencing sample was made of PBMCs. These receptors were collected from a female donor in good health and CMV-seropositive.

The genes are TRBV5-4 and TRBJ2-3; 7 bases fit TRBD1. J lost 6 bases, V lost 4 bases, and 11 bases had no gene match. CDR3 length equals 15 residues. Germline V CDR1 and CDR2: SGHNT, YYREEE (reference sequence). This CDR3 is CASSRGQLVADTQYF. The CDR3 region has the DNA TGTGCCAGCAGCCGGGGACAGTTGGTGGCGGATACGCAGTATTTT.

This clone occurred once. V and J are TRBV4-2 and TRBJ2-7, with 7 bases aligning to TRBD2. V was clipped by 0 bases and J by 6 bases; unmatched bases: 20. Germline lookup yields CDR1 LGHNA and CDR2 YNFKEQ. This CDR3 is built from 19 residues. The DNA of the CDR3 is TGTGCCAGCAGCCAAGAAAAAGAGATGAGACGGGAGGAAGCGTGCGAGCAGTACTTC. As protein: CASSQEKEMRREEACEQYF.

The V and J genes are TRBV30 and TRBJ1-2, with D perhaps TRBD1 (6 bases). The CDR3 runs to 13 residues. V dropped 8 bases and J dropped 0 bases, with 13 bases sitting between them. Germline loops: CDR1 GTSNPN, CDR2 SVGIG (reference sequence). The CDR3 region is CAHRVYANYGYTF. The CDR3 nucleotides are TGTGCCCACAGGGTTTATGCTAACTATGGCTACACCTTC.

The chain carries TRBV10-2 and TRBJ1-2; TRBD1 aligns across 12 bases. This CDR3 contains 15 residues. V trimming: 0 bases; J trimming: 8 bases; junction bases outside the gene matches: 4. Germline CDR1 WSHSY, CDR2 SAAADI. DNA for the CDR3: TGCGCCAGCAGTGAGTCCGGGACAGGGGGCAGAGGCTACACCTTC. The encoded protein is CASSESGTGGRGYTF.

The chain combines TRBV7-8 with TRBJ1-1, with a weak D call TRBD1 (5 bases). Trimming shortened V by 3 bases and J by 5 bases, and 13 bases separated the two germline ends. Germline lookup yields CDR1 SGHVS and CDR2 FQNEAQ. The CDR3 spans 14 residues. The CDR3 spells CASSFGREGTEAFF. The CDR3 bases are TGTGCCAGCAGCTTTGGCAGGGAAGGGACTGAAGCTTTCTTT.

The chain has TRBV29-1 and TRBJ2-7, with D tentatively TRBD2 (6 bases). The CDR3 spans 12 residues. CDR1 and CDR2 (germline): SQVTM, ANQGSEA. The V and J ends lost 6 bases and 3 bases respectively, with 12 bases between them. CDR3 region: CSVRRGNYEQYF. CDR3 coding DNA: TGCAGCGTCCGGAGGGGCAACTACGAGCAGTACTTC.

For this clone: At the DNA level, this CDR3 is encoded by other sequences in the same sample as well. V and J are TRBV7-2 and TRBJ2-5, with D possibly matching TRBD2 (6 bases). CDR1 and CDR2 (germline): SGHTA, FQGNSA. Trimming removed 1 base from V and 4 bases from J, with 7 bases in between. The CDR3 runs to 13 residues. CDR3 amino acids: CASSLVGGETQYF. CDR3 in DNA: TGTGCCAGCAGCTTAGTCGGGGGAGAGACCCAGTACTTC.

The V call is TRBV27, the J call TRBJ2-1; 14 bases map to TRBD2. CDR3 size: 19 residues. Germline trimming cut 2 bases from V and 0 bases from J; bases unmatched to any gene: 6. Germline V CDR1 and CDR2: MNHEY, SMNVEV (reference sequence). In nucleotides, the CDR3 is TGTGCCAGCAGTTTAGGGACTAGCGGGGGACCGAACTCCTACAATGAGCAGTTCTTC. Translated: CASSLGTSGGPNSYNEQFF.